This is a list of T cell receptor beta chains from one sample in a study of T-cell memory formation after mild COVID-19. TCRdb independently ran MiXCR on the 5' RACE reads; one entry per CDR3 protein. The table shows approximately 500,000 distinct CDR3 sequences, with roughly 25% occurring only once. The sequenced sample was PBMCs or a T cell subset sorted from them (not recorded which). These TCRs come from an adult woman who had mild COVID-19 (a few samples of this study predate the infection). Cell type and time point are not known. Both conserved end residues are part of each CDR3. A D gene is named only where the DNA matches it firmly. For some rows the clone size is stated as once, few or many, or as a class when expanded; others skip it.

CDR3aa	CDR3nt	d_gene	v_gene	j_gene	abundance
CASGGRAYEQYF	TGTGCCAGCGGCGGACGGGCCTACGAGCAGTACTTC	-	TRBV12-3/TRBV12-4	TRBJ2-7	few
CASSLSTGEETQYF	TGTGCCAGCAGCTTGTCCACAGGGGAAGAGACCCAGTACTTC	TRBD1	TRBV7-9	TRBJ2-5	-
CASSSSPYEQYF	TGTGCCAGCAGCTCCTCCCCCTACGAGCAGTACTTC	-	TRBV7-2	TRBJ2-7	-
CASSFRESYEQYF	TGTGCCAGCAGCTTCCGGGAATCCTACGAGCAGTACTTC	-	TRBV12-3/TRBV12-4	TRBJ2-7	few
CASSRVRGFNNEQFF	TGTGCCAGCAGCCGCGTCCGTGGTTTTAATAATGAGCAGTTCTTC	-	TRBV7-3	TRBJ2-1	-
CASSAGVLAGGAETQYF	TGTGCCAGCAGCGCCGGGGTTTTAGCGGGGGGAGCAGAGACCCAGTACTTC	TRBD2	TRBV6-6	TRBJ2-5	-
CAWTWGIASGNTIYF	TGTGCCTGGACCTGGGGCATCGCATCTGGAAACACCATATATTTT	-	TRBV30	TRBJ1-3	few
CASSEISVYEQYF	TGTGCCAGCAGTGAAATTTCAGTCTACGAGCAGTACTTC	-	TRBV25-1	TRBJ2-7	few
CAINGGPANTGELFF	TGTGCCATCAACGGCGGACCCGCGAACACCGGGGAGCTGTTTTTT	-	TRBV10-3	TRBJ2-2	-
CASSSALGANVLTF	TGTGCCAGCAGCTCTGCGTTAGGGGCCAACGTCCTGACTTTC	-	TRBV5-6	TRBJ2-6	-
CASGTGVGYGYTF	TGTGCCAGCGGGACGGGAGTTGGCTATGGCTACACCTTC	-	TRBV2	TRBJ1-2	-
CASSERGTSGRNTSGTGELFF	TGTGCCAGCAGTGAACGTGGAACTAGCGGGAGGAACACATCGGGGACCGGGGAGCTGTTTTTT	TRBD2	TRBV6-1	TRBJ2-2	-
CASSLGISGGTDTQYF	TGTGCCAGCAGCTTAGGTATCAGCGGGGGAACAGATACGCAGTATTTT	TRBD2	TRBV7-2	TRBJ2-3	-
CASSFGLAGRDTQYF	TGTGCCAGCAGCTTTGGACTAGCGGGGAGAGATACGCAGTATTTT	TRBD2	TRBV7-9	TRBJ2-3	many
CASSGPDRGNQPQHF	TGTGCCAGCAGCGGCCCGGACAGGGGCAATCAGCCCCAGCATTTT	TRBD1	TRBV25-1	TRBJ1-5	-
CASSQSRAARIHQPQHF	TGCGCCAGCAGTCAATCGAGGGCAGCCAGGATTCATCAGCCCCAGCATTTT	-	TRBV23-1	TRBJ1-5	-
CALSGGGNIQYF	TGTGCCCTCTCTGGGGGAGGCAACATTCAGTACTTC	-	TRBV15	TRBJ2-4	few
CASSLTQKNTGELFF	TGTGCCAGCAGCTTAACCCAGAAAAACACCGGGGAGCTGTTTTTT	-	TRBV7-9	TRBJ2-2	-